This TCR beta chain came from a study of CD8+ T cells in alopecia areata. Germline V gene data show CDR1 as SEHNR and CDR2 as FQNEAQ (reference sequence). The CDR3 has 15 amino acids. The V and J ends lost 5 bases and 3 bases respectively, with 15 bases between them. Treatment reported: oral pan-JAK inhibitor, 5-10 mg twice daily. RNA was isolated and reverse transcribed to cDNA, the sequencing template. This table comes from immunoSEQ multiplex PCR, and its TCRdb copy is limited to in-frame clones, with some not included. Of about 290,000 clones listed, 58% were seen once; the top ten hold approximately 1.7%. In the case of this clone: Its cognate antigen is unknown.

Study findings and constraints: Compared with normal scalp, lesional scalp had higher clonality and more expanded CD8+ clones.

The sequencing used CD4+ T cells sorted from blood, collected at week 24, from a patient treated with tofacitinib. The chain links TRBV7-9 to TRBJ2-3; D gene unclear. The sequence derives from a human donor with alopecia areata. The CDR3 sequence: CASSLSVQATDTQYF. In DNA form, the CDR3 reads TGTGCCAGCAGCCTATCGGTTCAGGCGACAGATACGCAGTATTTT.